The clone carrying this TCR beta chain was seen repeatedly, ten times or more. The data are from a study of T-cell memory formation after mild COVID-19. TCRdb re-derived calls from the 5' RACE reads in MiXCR, one entry per CDR3 protein. This sample has around 200,000 distinct CDR3 sequences; approximately 10% occur once, and the top ten carry 3.5% to 4%. Trimming left V 0 bases short and J 2 bases short, with 6 bases between. The V gene's germline CDR1 is SGHKS and CDR2 YYEKEE (reference sequence). This CDR3 contains 14 residues. The chain couples TRBV5-5 to TRBJ1-5, with D possibly matching TRBD1 (5 bases). This receptor was obtained from a man younger than 35 who had mild COVID-19 (a few samples of this study predate the infection). Cell type and time point are not known. Material: PBMCs or a T cell subset sorted from them (not recorded which). The CDR3 DNA reads TGTGCCAGCAGCTTGGGGGGGGGCAATCAGCCCCAGCATTTT. Translation gives CASSLGGGNQPQHF.